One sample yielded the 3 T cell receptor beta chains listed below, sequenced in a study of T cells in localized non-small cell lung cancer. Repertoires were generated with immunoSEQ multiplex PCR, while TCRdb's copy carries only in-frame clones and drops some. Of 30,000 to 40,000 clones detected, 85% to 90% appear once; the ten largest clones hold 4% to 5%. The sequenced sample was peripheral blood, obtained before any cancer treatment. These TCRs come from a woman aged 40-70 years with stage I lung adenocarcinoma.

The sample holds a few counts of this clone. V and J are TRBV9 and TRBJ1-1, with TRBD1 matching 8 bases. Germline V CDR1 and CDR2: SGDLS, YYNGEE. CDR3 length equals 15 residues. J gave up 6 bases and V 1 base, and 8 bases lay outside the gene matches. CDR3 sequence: CASSVRGTGVSEAFF. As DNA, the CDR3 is TGTGCCAGCAGCGTAAGGGGGACAGGTGTTTCTGAAGCTTTCTTT.

The CDR3 loop is CASRPSETDTQYF. The CDR3 nucleotides are TGTGCCAGCAGACCTAGCGAGACAGATACGCAGTATTTT. V usage is TRBV7-9 and J usage is TRBJ2-3; a possible D gene is TRBD2 (6 bases). The V end was cut by 6 bases, the J end by 3 bases, with 10 bases between. Germline CDR1 reads SEHNR; CDR2 reads FQNEAQ (reference sequence). The CDR3 has 13 amino acids.

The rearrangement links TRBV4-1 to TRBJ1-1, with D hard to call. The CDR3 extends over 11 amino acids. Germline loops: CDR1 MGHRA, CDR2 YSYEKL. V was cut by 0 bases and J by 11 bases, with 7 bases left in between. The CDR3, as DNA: TGCGCCAGCAGCCAAGACACTAAGGCTTTCTTT. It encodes CASSQDTKAFF.